The clone carrying this TCR beta chain was observed a few times. RNA transcripts served as the template for amplifying TCR beta CDR3 regions. The HTBI primer set was used in a first-round RT-PCR of the TCR CDR3. TCRdb re-called the multiplex PCR reads through MiXCR, storing one row per CDR3 protein. The sample includes hundreds of thousands of distinct CDR3 sequences, around an eighth of them seen just once. The PBMCs had their origin in approximately 10 ml of fresh peripheral blood. J was trimmed by 2 bases and V by 3 bases; bases with no gene match: 6. This CDR3 spans 15 amino acids. The entry originates in a study of T cells in Graves' hyperthyroidism and ophthalmopathy.

Sequenced material: blood. This sequence originates from a man aged 50-59 years with Graves' ophthalmopathy. V usage is TRBV12-3 or TRBV12-4 and J usage is TRBJ2-7; TRBD2 agrees at 8 bases. The CDR3 spells CASSFAAGGTYEQYF. Here the CDR3 DNA reads TGTGCCAGCAGTTTCGCGGCGGGAGGAACCTACGAGCAGTACTTC.